This T cell receptor beta chain was sequenced for a study of cytomegalovirus exposure and HLA in healthy donors. Study details: Of 398 genotyped donors, 65% to 85% clustered with self-reported Caucasian donors.

This clone occurred once. The CDR3 covers 16 residues. Trimming removed 5 bases from V and 4 bases from J; junction bases left unmatched: 8. Germline-derived CDR1 and CDR2 are MNHNY and SVGAGI (reference sequence). With 60 Vbeta and 13 Jbeta primers, the PCR was carried out. TCRdb's table, derived via immunoSEQ multiplex PCR, lists solely in-frame clones and lacks some. The sample shows 150,000 to 180,000 clones, 65% to 85% of them seen only once. The V gene is TRBV6-6, the J gene TRBJ2-2; 9 nucleotides line up with TRBD1. The sequence was collected from a man aged 18 to 30 in good health and CMV-seronegative. Material for sequencing was PBMCs. The CDR3 DNA sequence: TGTGCCAGCAGTCCCGGACAGGGGTCGAGCACCGGGGAGCTGTTTTTT. This translates into CASSPGQGSSTGELFF.